This passage covers 27 T cell receptor beta chains from one sample sequenced in a study of beta chain features in type 1 diabetes. Whole-study results and caveats: All four CD4+ subsets from Type 1 diabetes patients carried moderately but significantly shorter TCRB CDR3s.

Every bit of the isolated RNA underwent reverse transcription, so sequencing read expressed TCRB transcripts. This table comes from immunoSEQ multiplex PCR, and its TCRdb copy is limited to in-frame clones, with some not included. The top ten hold roughly 2.5% of the sample, which has 130,000 or so clones, around 15% seen once. These receptors lack a known antigen. The source material was central memory CD4+ T cells from blood. These receptors were collected from a man between 18 and 35 years old with type 1 diabetes.

The chain uses TRBV18 and TRBJ1-1, with 9 bases aligning to TRBD1. CDR3 length: 15 residues. Losses at the gene ends were 4 bases for V and 1 base for J; bases not matched to a gene: 4. Germline CDR1 and CDR2: KGHSH and LQKENI. The CDR3 nucleotides read TGTGCCAGCTCACACAAGGACAGGGGGAACACTGAAGCTTTCTTT. As protein: CASSHKDRGNTEAFF.

Many counts were recorded for this clone. J is TRBJ2-3 and V is TRBV7-2; 8 bases are a match to TRBD2. From germline, CDR1 is SGHTA and CDR2 FQGNSA. Germline trimming cut 5 bases from V and 0 bases from J; bases unmatched to any gene: 4. The CDR3 loop spans 15 amino acids. The CDR3 DNA sequence: TGTGCCAGCAGCGCAGCGGGGGCCAGCACAGATACGCAGTATTTT. Amino acids: CASSAAGASTDTQYF.

This clone was seen more than once but under ten times. The chain uses TRBV15 and TRBJ1-5; 7 nucleotides align to TRBD1. The germline gives CDR1 LNHNV, CDR2 YYDKDF (reference sequence). This CDR3 spans 14 amino acids. V was clipped by 6 bases and J by 2 bases; unmatched bases: 4. The CDR3 reads CATSHDRGNQPQHF. The DNA for the CDR3 is TGTGCCACCAGTCATGACAGGGGCAATCAGCCCCAGCATTTT.

Worth noting for this clone: Other DNA sequences in this sample translate to the same CDR3. The rearrangement links TRBV7-2 to TRBJ1-2; the D gene is possibly TRBD1 (5 bases). Trimming shortened V by 6 bases and J by 4 bases, and 9 bases separated the two germline ends. The CDR3 sequence is 12 residues long. The germline V gene has CDR1 SGHTA and CDR2 FQGNSA. As DNA, the CDR3 is TGTGCCAGCAGTCCCGACAGCTATGGCTACACCTTC. Protein sequence: CASSPDSYGYTF.

The rearrangement links TRBV5-6 to TRBJ2-1; TRBD1 aligns across 8 bases. The CDR3 covers 18 residues. V lost 2 bases to trimming and J lost 5 bases; unmatched junction nucleotides: 15. CDR1 and CDR2 from the germline V gene are SGHDT and YYEEEE. CDR3 region: CASSFWTGTPSADNEQFF. DNA for the CDR3: TGTGCCAGCAGCTTTTGGACAGGGACTCCCTCTGCGGACAATGAGCAGTTCTTC.

In its sample, this clone was seen a few times. A read error may account for a junction end that differs from germline. The chain has TRBV7-7 and TRBJ2-3; 12 positions match TRBD2. The CDR3 length is 15 residues. Germline loops: CDR1 SSHAT, CDR2 FNYEAQ (reference sequence). CDR3 nucleotides: TGTGCTAGCAGCTTAGGACTAGCGGGATCAGATACGCAGTATTTT. Its protein is CASSLGLAGSDTQYF.

This chain uses TRBV9 with TRBJ2-3; tentative D call: TRBD2 (6 bases). The CDR3 contains 16 residues. Looked up from germline, CDR1 is SGDLS and CDR2 is YYNGEE. V lost 0 bases and J 0 bases, leaving 11 bases between the germline ends. CDR3 sequence (DNA): TGTGCCAGCAGCGTAGAGAGCGGGTCCAGCACAGATACGCAGTATTTT. Its protein product is CASSVESGSSTDTQYF.

The chain has TRBV7-3 and TRBJ2-2, with D perhaps matching TRBD1 or TRBD2 (5 bases each). CDR1 and CDR2 from the germline V gene are SGHTA and FQGTGA. V gave up 4 bases and J gave up 1 base, with 10 bases separating them. CDR3 length: 15 residues. This chain's CDR3 is CASSSTGGNTGELFF. In DNA form, the CDR3 reads TGTGCCAGCAGCTCGACTGGGGGGAACACCGGGGAGCTGTTTTTT.

This clone was recorded only once. The chain employs TRBV29-1 and TRBJ2-7, with D tentatively TRBD2 (5 bases). Per the germline V gene, CDR1 is SQVTM and CDR2 is ANQGSEA. The CDR3 extends over 12 amino acids. V gave up 7 bases and J gave up 0 bases, with 10 bases separating them. The CDR3 DNA sequence: TGCAGCGCAGGACTGGGCTCCTACGAGCAGTACTTC. Its protein product is CSAGLGSYEQYF.

This clone was counted between two and nine times. J is TRBJ2-2 and V is TRBV7-2, with a possible D match to TRBD1 (6 bases). From germline, CDR1 is SGHTA and CDR2 FQGNSA. Trimming took 4 bases from V and 8 from J, leaving 8 bases between them. This CDR3 has 12 amino acids. CDR3 residues: CASSYRVGELFF. The CDR3 bases are TGTGCCAGCAGCTACAGGGTGGGGGAGCTGTTTTTT.

Ten or more counts support this clone. Different DNA sequences within this sample yield the same CDR3. The CDR3 coding sequence is TGCGCCAGCAGCCAGGACAGGGGCACCTATGGCTACACCTTC. Translated: CASSQDRGTYGYTF. V is TRBV4-1 and J is TRBJ1-2; 9 nucleotides line up with TRBD1. Losses at the gene ends were 3 bases for V and 4 bases for J; bases not matched to a gene: 3. The CDR3 totals 14 residues. Germline CDR1 MGHRA, CDR2 YSYEKL.

As concerns this clone: Other DNA sequences in the same sample also yield this CDR3. The chain employs TRBV10-3 and TRBJ2-3; 11 bases fit TRBD2. The CDR3 length is 17 residues. V dropped 0 bases and J dropped 1; count of bases not matched to a gene: 3. The germline gives CDR1 ENHRY, CDR2 SYGVKD. The CDR3 sequence is CAISESILAGGTDTQYF. CDR3 nucleotide sequence: TGTGCCATCAGTGAGTCGATACTAGCGGGAGGCACAGATACGCAGTATTTT.

The chain recombines TRBV2 with TRBJ2-7; TRBD1 matches 8 bases. The CDR3 runs 13 residues. V lost 6 bases and J lost 2; bases outside the gene matches: 3. From germline, CDR1 is SNHLY and CDR2 FYNNEI. The CDR3 sequence: CASRGQATYEQYF. CDR3 coding DNA: TGTGCCAGCAGGGGACAGGCAACCTACGAGCAGTACTTC. Drawing the rest from reference TRBV2 and TRBJ2-7, the complete variable domain is EPEVTQTPSHQVTQMGQEVILRCVPISNHLYFYWYRQILGQKVEFLVSFYNNEISEKSEIFDDQFSVERPDGSNFTLKIRSTKLEDSAMYFCASRGQATYEQYFGPGTRLTVT.

This clone was counted a few times. One end of the junction is discordant with germline, which a read error may explain. The chain is built from TRBV6-6 and TRBJ2-5; no clear D gene. This CDR3 is 13 amino acids long. Germline CDR1 is MNHNY and CDR2 is SVGAGI (reference sequence). DNA of the CDR3: TGTGCCAGCCGTTACGCGGTCCAAGAGACCCAGTACTTC. Protein sequence: CASRYAVQETQYF.

This clone appeared a few times. The chain uses TRBV5-1 and TRBJ2-5; unclear D gene. CDR1 is SGHRS and CDR2 is YFSETQ in the germline V gene. This CDR3 contains 13 residues. Trimming stripped 3 bases from V and 1 base from J, with 7 bases between. CDR3 bases: TGCGCCAGCAGCTCCCTATCCCAAGAGACCCAGTACTTC. Encoded protein: CASSSLSQETQYF.

This clone was detected only a few times. This may be a read error: a much more frequent sequence differs by one nucleotide. The chain has TRBV30 and TRBJ2-3; D may be TRBD2 (5 bases). The germline V gene encodes CDR1 GTSNPN and CDR2 SVGIG (reference sequence). V lost 3 bases and J lost 4, with 11 bases in between. The CDR3 extends over 13 amino acids. For the CDR3, the DNA is TGTGCCTGGAGGCGAAGGCGGGCAGATACGCAGTATTTT. This encodes CAWRRRRADTQYF.

This clone has a handful of counts. The chain recombines TRBV7-2 with TRBJ1-4; D not certain. The CDR3 consists of 14 residues. V was trimmed by 2 bases and J by 11 bases, leaving 15 bases between them. Germline V CDR1 and CDR2: SGHTA, FQGNSA. CDR3 residues: CASSLLTREEKLFF. As DNA, the CDR3 is TGTGCCAGCAGCTTATTAACACGTGAAGAGAAACTGTTTTTT.

This clone has more than one count but fewer than ten. The chain combines TRBV18 with TRBJ1-1, with D uncertain. Trimming shortened V by 1 base and J by 10 bases, and 10 bases separated the two germline ends. CDR1 is KGHSH and CDR2 is LQKENI in the germline V gene. The CDR3 spans 12 residues. The CDR3 DNA is TGTGCCAGCTCACCACTTCGTGCGGTAGCTTTCTTT. Its protein is CASSPLRAVAFF.

This clone was found a few times. The chain is built from TRBV29-1 and TRBJ1-2; possible D gene TRBD1, 5 bases. Germline assignment: CDR1 SQVTM and CDR2 ANQGSEA. The CDR3 spans 12 residues. With 7 bases removed from V and 8 bases from J, the gap between germline ends came to 17 bases. CDR3 region: CSDRGAPRGYTF. The CDR3 DNA sequence: TGCAGCGACCGAGGGGCCCCTCGGGGCTACACCTTC. The variable domain in full, completed from reference TRBV29-1 and TRBJ1-2, reads SAVISQKPSRDICQRGTSLTIQCQVDSQVTMMFWYRQQPGQSLTLIATANQGSEATYESGFVIDKFPISRPNLTFSTLTVSNMSPEDSSIYLCSDRGAPRGYTFGSGTRLTVV.

This clone showed up many times. The chain uses TRBV25-1 and TRBJ2-2; weak D call: TRBD1 (5 bases). V lost 6 bases to trimming and J lost 3 bases, with 8 bases between them. CDR1 and CDR2 from the germline V gene are MGHDK and SYGVNS. The length of the CDR3 is 13 residues. The CDR3: CASRPQDTGELFF. CDR3 nucleotide sequence: TGTGCCAGCAGGCCACAGGACACCGGGGAGCTGTTTTTT.

This clone was recorded a few times. This CDR3 is CASSVGAENYEQYF. As DNA, the CDR3 is TGTGCCAGCAGCGTAGGGGCAGAAAACTACGAGCAGTACTTC. This sequence joins TRBV9 and TRBJ2-7, with no clear D. V lost 0 bases and J lost 3, with 10 bases in between. The CDR3 length is 14 residues. In germline, CDR1 is SGDLS, CDR2 YYNGEE.

This clone turned up a few times. J is TRBJ2-5 and V is TRBV5-1; 7 bases align to TRBD1. Germline trimming cut 4 bases from V and 1 base from J; bases unmatched to any gene: 10. CDR3 length: 16 amino acids. CDR1 is SGHRS, CDR2 YFSETQ, per germline. The CDR3 spells CASSENRGPVQETQYF. In DNA, the CDR3 is TGCGCCAGCAGCGAGAACAGGGGACCCGTCCAAGAGACCCAGTACTTC.

The chain carries TRBV19 and TRBJ2-1, with D perhaps TRBD1 (5 bases). Germline lookup yields CDR1 LNHDA and CDR2 SQIVND (reference sequence). The V end was cut by 4 bases, the J end by 12 bases, with 19 bases between. The CDR3 spans 14 residues. The CDR3 here is CASSKPMQGQGQFF. For the CDR3, the DNA is TGTGCCAGTAGTAAGCCAATGCAGGGTCAGGGGCAGTTCTTC. The full variable domain, with the rest looked up from reference TRBV19 and TRBJ2-1, is DGGITQSPKYLFRKEGQNVTLSCEQNLNHDAMYWYRQDPGQGLRLIYYSQIVNDFQKGDIAEGYSVSREKKESFPLTVTSAQKNPTAFYLCASSKPMQGQGQFFGPGTRLTVL.

Regarding this clone: The sample has other DNA sequences that encode this CDR3 too. This chain's CDR3 is CASSPRLAGNTDTQYF. CDR3 sequence (DNA): TGTGCCAGCTCACCACGACTAGCGGGGAACACAGATACGCAGTATTTT. This sequence joins TRBV18 and TRBJ2-3; TRBD2 aligns across 11 bases. The CDR3 is 16 residues long. CDR1 and CDR2 (germline): KGHSH, LQKENI. V gave up 1 base and J gave up 2 bases; unmatched junction bases: 2.

In this sample, this clone turned up many times. The gene calls are TRBV6-5 and TRBJ2-3; 8 bases are a match to TRBD2. V dropped 10 bases and J dropped 1; count of bases not matched to a gene: 7. Looked up from germline, CDR1 is MNHEY and CDR2 is SVGAGI. CDR3 length: 14 residues. CDR3 DNA sequence: TGTGCCACAAATAGCGGGGAAGGCACAGATACGCAGTATTTT. Protein: CATNSGEGTDTQYF.

The rearrangement joins TRBV29-1 to TRBJ2-1; TRBD2 matches at 7 bases. The germline CDR1 and CDR2 sequences are SQVTM and ANQGSEA. The CDR3 spans 15 residues. After removal of 5 bases from V and 0 bases from J, the junction contained 7 bases not matched to a gene. The CDR3 region is CSVSGVRGSYNEQFF. The CDR3 DNA is TGCAGCGTTAGCGGGGTGCGGGGCTCCTACAATGAGCAGTTCTTC.

The V call is TRBV2, the J call TRBJ2-7; 14 bases align to TRBD2. Germline loops: CDR1 SNHLY, CDR2 FYNNEI. The CDR3 consists of 13 residues. The junction had 3 bases not matched to a gene; V was cut back by 7 bases and J by 7 bases. As DNA, the CDR3 is TGTGCCAGCACCAGACTAGCGGGAGGGGAGCAGTACTTC. Protein sequence: CASTRLAGGEQYF.